The 12 T cell receptor beta chains presented below share a single source sample, sequenced in a study of human T cells and chemical hapten exposure. The time point: patch test 1, 2 weeks after DPC sensitization. Treatment given: therapeutic diphenylcyclopropenone sensitization with weekly scalp DPC. TCRdb reanalysed the RACE reads using MiXCR and keeps one entry per CDR3 protein. The sample has approximately 90,000 distinct CDR3 sequences; under 12% are singletons. Sequenced here: whole blood, sampled in connection with sensitization to the hapten diphenylcyclopropenone (DPC). The receptors here all came from a man aged 35 to 55 with alopecia areata. Some clones in this sample may be carry-over from other donors' samples.

The chain combines TRBV6-2 or TRBV6-3 with TRBJ2-7; TRBD1 matches at 8 bases. Trimming removed 1 base from V and 6 bases from J; junction bases left unmatched: 5. The CDR3 extends over 14 amino acids. Germline V gene data show CDR1 as MNHEY and CDR2 as SVGEGT. CDR3 sequence: CASSYLDRVGEQYV. DNA for the CDR3: TGTGCCAGCAGTTACTTGGACAGGGTGGGCGAGCAGTACGTC.

In DNA, the CDR3 is TGTGCCAGCAGTATCACAGGGATTCAGCCCCAGCATTTT. This translates into CASSITGIQPQHF. The chain combines TRBV27 with TRBJ1-5; D perhaps matches TRBD1 (6 bases). Germline V CDR1 and CDR2: MNHEY, SMNVEV (reference sequence). This CDR3 is 13 amino acids long. V was trimmed by 5 bases and J by 6 bases, leaving 11 bases between them.

This clonotype was detected only a few times. The chain uses TRBV30 and TRBJ1-4; no definite D call. The CDR3 is 14 amino acids. CDR1 and CDR2 from the germline V gene are GTSNPN and SVGIG (reference sequence). The germline V and J ends were trimmed by 0 bases and 6 bases, with 11 bases remaining between them. The CDR3 nucleotides are TGTGCCTGGAGTGTAGACCTGAGGGATGAAAAACTGTTTTTT. Its translation is CAWSVDLRDEKLFF.

This clonotype was picked up one time. This chain joins TRBV7-2 and TRBJ2-3; no definite D call. Trimming shortened V by 7 bases and J by 2 bases, and 13 bases separated the two germline ends. Germline CDR1 reads SGHTA; CDR2 reads FQGNSA. This CDR3 comprises 14 residues. The CDR3 sequence is CASTPQQATDTQYF. The CDR3 DNA reads TGTGCCAGCACCCCCCAACAAGCCACAGATACGCAGTATTTT.

This clonotype has only a few counts. The chain couples TRBV6-6 to TRBJ2-7; D is uncertain. CDR3 length: 13 amino acids. CDR1 is MNHNY, CDR2 SVGAGI, per germline (reference sequence). V shed 8 bases and J shed 4 bases, with 15 bases lying between them. The DNA for the CDR3 is TGTGCCAGCCTGCGCCTTACGGTGTACGAGCAGTACGTC. Translation gives CASLRLTVYEQYV.

This clonotype came up many times. The chain links TRBV20-1 to TRBJ2-1; 12 nucleotides match TRBD2. The CDR3 extends over 17 amino acids. Trimming removed 4 bases from V and 2 bases from J; junction bases left unmatched: 9. Per the germline V gene, CDR1 is DFQATT and CDR2 is SNEGSKA (reference sequence). CDR3 loop: CSAILTTSGRAYNEQFF. The CDR3 DNA follows: TGCAGTGCTATTCTCACGACTAGCGGGAGAGCCTACAATGAGCAGTTCTTC.

This clonotype was detected only a few times. The gene calls are TRBV10-3 and TRBJ2-7; 7 bases line up with TRBD1. This CDR3 region has 15 residues. Germline CDR1 and CDR2: ENHRY and SYGVKD. V was pared by 3 bases and J by 4 bases, with 9 bases of the junction left unmatched. The CDR3 nucleotides read TGTGCCATCAGTGAACGGGACAGACCAACTTACGAGCAGTACTTC. It specifies CAISERDRPTYEQYF.

This clonotype was counted only a few times. The rearrangement joins TRBV25-1 to TRBJ2-7; D may match TRBD1 or TRBD2 (6 bases each). With 2 bases removed from V and 3 bases from J, the gap between germline ends came to 11 bases. This CDR3 region has 14 residues. Germline CDR1 is MGHDK and CDR2 is SYGVNS. The CDR3 nucleotides are TGTGCCAGCAGTGAACCGGGGGCCAACTACGAGCAGTACTTC. Amino acid sequence: CASSEPGANYEQYF.

The sample holds many counts of this clonotype. The rearrangement links TRBV20-1 to TRBJ1-5; the D gene is possibly TRBD1 (5 bases). The ends were cut back, 2 bases at V and 0 bases at J, with 8 bases in the middle. From germline, CDR1 is DFQATT and CDR2 SNEGSKA (reference sequence). The CDR3 spans 14 residues. CDR3 in amino acids: CSARPGFSNQPQHF. The CDR3 DNA reads as TGCAGTGCTAGACCAGGGTTTAGCAATCAGCCCCAGCATTTT.

This clonotype has just a few counts. The V and J genes are TRBV29-1 and TRBJ2-3, with D maybe TRBD2 (6 bases). V was pared by 6 bases and J by 4 bases, with 14 bases between. The CDR3 extends over 13 amino acids. The V gene's germline CDR1 is SQVTM and CDR2 ANQGSEA. The DNA of the CDR3 is TGCAGCGTCGTGACTAGTTATGCAGATACGCAGTATTTT. Translated: CSVVTSYADTQYF.

The sample holds a few counts of this clonotype. The chain carries TRBV19 and TRBJ1-1, with TRBD1 as a possible D gene (5 bases). Trimming cost V 4 bases and J 6 bases, with 6 bases left between them. This CDR3 comprises 11 residues. CDR1 and CDR2 from the germline V gene are LNHDA and SQIVND (reference sequence). This CDR3 is CASSTQAEAFF. The CDR3 DNA reads TGTGCCAGTAGTACACAGGCTGAAGCTTTCTTT.

The genes are TRBV6-2 or TRBV6-3 and TRBJ2-7; D not resolved. Germline loops: CDR1 MNHEY, CDR2 SVGEGT. The CDR3 runs to 14 residues. The V end lost 0 bases, the J end lost 7 bases, and 13 bases lay between the germline ends. As DNA, the CDR3 is TGTGCCAGCAGTTACTCGGTACCAACCGGGGAGCAGTACGTC. This sequence encodes CASSYSVPTGEQYV.